Listed here are 3 T cell receptor beta chains from one sample, sequenced in a study of T-cell reconstitution after alpha-beta-depleted transplantation in children. Unique molecular identifiers were incorporated into the prepared TCRbeta library. Each CDR3 protein is one row after TCRdb ran MiXCR on the PCR reads. The sample gives some 600,000 distinct CDR3 sequences, 10% to 15% of which show up once; 2% to 2.5% is in the top ten. Here the sequenced sample was PBMCs, mostly from graft donor cells, taken 360 days after TCRalphabeta/CD19-depleted stem cell transplant. Receptor source: a male patient younger than 18 who had a stem cell transplant for acute myeloid leukemia, so the T cells may come from the graft donor.

The table lists this clonotype with many counts. V gene TRBV29-1 combines with J gene TRBJ2-7; D may be TRBD2 (5 bases). The germline V gene has CDR1 SQVTM and CDR2 ANQGSEA. The CDR3 runs to 14 residues. Trimming left V 2 bases short and J 0 bases short, with 11 bases between. The CDR3 loop is CSVEWHGSSYEQYF. The CDR3 bases are TGCAGCGTTGAATGGCATGGGAGCTCCTACGAGCAGTACTTC.

This clonotype was seen many times. The V and J genes are TRBV3-1 and TRBJ2-2; D perhaps matches TRBD2 (7 bases). The germline V gene has CDR1 LGHDT and CDR2 YNNKEL (reference sequence). The V end lost 1 base, the J end lost 5 bases, and 23 bases lay between the germline ends. The CDR3 is 19 amino acids. CDR3 residues: CASSQAGGRFLSGTGELFF. In nucleotides, the CDR3 is TGTGCCAGCAGCCAAGCCGGGGGGCGCTTCCTTAGTGGGACCGGGGAGCTGTTTTTT.

J is TRBJ1-5 and V is TRBV29-1; 8 nucleotides agree with TRBD1. The CDR3 covers 13 residues. Unmatched junction bases numbered 5, after V lost 4 bases and J lost 6 bases. The germline V gene encodes CDR1 SQVTM and CDR2 ANQGSEA. This CDR3 reads CSVGTGWAQPQHF. Here the CDR3 DNA reads TGCAGCGTTGGGACAGGGTGGGCTCAGCCCCAGCATTTT. The full variable domain, completed using reference TRBV29-1 and TRBJ1-5, is SAVISQKPSRDICQRGTSLTIQCQVDSQVTMMFWYRQQPGQSLTLIATANQGSEATYESGFVIDKFPISRPNLTFSTLTVSNMSPEDSSIYLCSVGTGWAQPQHFGDGTRLSIL.